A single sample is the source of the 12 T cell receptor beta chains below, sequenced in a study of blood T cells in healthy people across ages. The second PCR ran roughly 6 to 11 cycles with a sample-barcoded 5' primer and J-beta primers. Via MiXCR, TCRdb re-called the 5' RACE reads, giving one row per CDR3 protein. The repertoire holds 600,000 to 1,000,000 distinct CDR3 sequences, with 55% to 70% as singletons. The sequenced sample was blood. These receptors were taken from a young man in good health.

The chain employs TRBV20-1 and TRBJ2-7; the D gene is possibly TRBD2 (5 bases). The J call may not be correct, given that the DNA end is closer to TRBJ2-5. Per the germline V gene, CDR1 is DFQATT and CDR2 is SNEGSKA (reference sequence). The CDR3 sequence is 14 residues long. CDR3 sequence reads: CSALFGSSGETQYF. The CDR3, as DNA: TGCAGTGCCCTATTTGGGAGCTCGGGGGAGACCCAGTACTTC.

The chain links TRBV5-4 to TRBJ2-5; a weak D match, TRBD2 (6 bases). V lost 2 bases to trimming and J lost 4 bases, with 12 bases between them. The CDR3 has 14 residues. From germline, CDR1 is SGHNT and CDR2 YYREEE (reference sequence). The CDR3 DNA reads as TGTGCCAGCAGCTTTTCAGCGGGTGGAGAGACCCAGTACTTC. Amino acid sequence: CASSFSAGGETQYF.

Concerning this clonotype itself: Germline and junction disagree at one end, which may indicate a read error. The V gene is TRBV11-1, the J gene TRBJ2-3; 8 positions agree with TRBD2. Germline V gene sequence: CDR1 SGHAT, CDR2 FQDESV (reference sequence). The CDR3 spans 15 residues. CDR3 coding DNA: TGTGCCAGCAGCTTCACTAGCGGCTACACAGATACGCGGTATTTT. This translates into CASSFTSGYTDTRYF.

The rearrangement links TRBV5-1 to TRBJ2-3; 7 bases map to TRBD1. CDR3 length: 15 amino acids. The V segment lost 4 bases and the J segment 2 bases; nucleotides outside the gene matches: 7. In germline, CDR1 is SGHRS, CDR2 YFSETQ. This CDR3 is CASSPGTANTDTQYF. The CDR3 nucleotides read TGCGCCAGCAGCCCCGGGACAGCTAACACAGATACGCAGTATTTT.

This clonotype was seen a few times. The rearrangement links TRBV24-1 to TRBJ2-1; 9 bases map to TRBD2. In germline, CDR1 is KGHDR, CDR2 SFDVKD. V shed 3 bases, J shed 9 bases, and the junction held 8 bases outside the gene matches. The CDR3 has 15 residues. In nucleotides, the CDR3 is TGTGCCACCAGTGATGAGCGGCGGGGGGGCGGTGAGCAGTTCTTC. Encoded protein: CATSDERRGGGEQFF.

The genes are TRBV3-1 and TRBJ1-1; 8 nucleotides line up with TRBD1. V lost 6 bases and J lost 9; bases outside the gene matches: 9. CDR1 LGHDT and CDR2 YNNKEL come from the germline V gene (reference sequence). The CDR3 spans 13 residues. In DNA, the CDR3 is TGTGCCAGCAGTCCTACGTCCAGGGGGCAAGCTTTCTTT. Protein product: CASSPTSRGQAFF.

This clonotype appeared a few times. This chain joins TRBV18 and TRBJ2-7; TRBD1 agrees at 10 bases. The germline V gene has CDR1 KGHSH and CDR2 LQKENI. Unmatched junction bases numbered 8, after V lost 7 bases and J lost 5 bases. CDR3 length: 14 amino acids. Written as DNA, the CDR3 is TGTGCCAGCTGGCTAGGGACAGGGGACAACGAGCAGTACTTC. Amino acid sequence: CASWLGTGDNEQYF.

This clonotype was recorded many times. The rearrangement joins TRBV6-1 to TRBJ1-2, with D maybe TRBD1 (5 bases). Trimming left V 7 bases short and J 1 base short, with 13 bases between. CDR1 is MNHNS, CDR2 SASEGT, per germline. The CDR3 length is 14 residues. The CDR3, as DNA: TGTGCCAGCATGGAGTCGGGGGATAACTATGGCTACACCTTC. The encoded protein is CASMESGDNYGYTF.

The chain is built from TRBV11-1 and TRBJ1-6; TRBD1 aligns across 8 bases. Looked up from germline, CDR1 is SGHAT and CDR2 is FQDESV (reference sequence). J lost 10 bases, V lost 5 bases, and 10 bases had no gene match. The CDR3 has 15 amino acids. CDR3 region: CASSQTRTGLSPLHF. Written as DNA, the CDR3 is TGTGCCAGCAGCCAAACCCGGACAGGGTTATCACCCCTCCACTTT.

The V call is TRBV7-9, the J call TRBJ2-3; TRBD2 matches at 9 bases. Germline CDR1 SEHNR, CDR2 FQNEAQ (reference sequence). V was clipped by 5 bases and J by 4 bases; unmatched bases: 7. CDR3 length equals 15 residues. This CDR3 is CASSRAGGNPDTQYF. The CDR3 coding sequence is TGTGCCAGCAGCCGAGCGGGGGGCAACCCAGATACGCAGTATTTT. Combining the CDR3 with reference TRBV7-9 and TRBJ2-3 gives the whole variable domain DTGVSQNPRHKITKRGQNVTFRCDPISEHNRLYWYRQTLGQGPEFLTYFQNEAQLEKSRLLSDRFSAERPKGSFSTLEIQRTEQGDSAMYLCASSRAGGNPDTQYFGPGTRLTVL.

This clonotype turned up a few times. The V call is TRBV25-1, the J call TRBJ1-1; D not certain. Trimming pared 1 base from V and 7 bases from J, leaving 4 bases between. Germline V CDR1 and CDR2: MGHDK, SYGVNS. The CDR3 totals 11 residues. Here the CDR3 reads CASSELFEAFF. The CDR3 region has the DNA TGTGCCAGCAGTGAATTATTTGAAGCTTTCTTT.

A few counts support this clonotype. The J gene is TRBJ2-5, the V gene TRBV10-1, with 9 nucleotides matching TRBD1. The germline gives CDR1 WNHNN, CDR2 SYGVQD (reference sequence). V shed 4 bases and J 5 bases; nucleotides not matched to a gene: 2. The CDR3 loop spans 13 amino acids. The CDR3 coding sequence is TGCGCCAGCAGTGGGACAGGGGATGAGACCCAGTACTTC. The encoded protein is CASSGTGDETQYF.